This section outlines one T cell receptor beta chain sequence together with its context. The data belong to a study of blood T cell repertoires in COVID-19. The data were produced by immunoSEQ multiplex PCR, yet TCRdb's version contains in-frame clones alone and is incomplete. This sample carries fewer than 250,000 clones, 80% to 90% of them seen once, and the ten largest clones take about 1%. The CDR3 is 13 amino acids. The V and J ends lost 7 bases and 8 bases, in that order; junction bases with no gene match: 3. CDR1 is MNHEY and CDR2 is SVGAGI in the germline V gene. The genes are TRBV6-5 and TRBJ1-6; 9 nucleotides match TRBD1. Sequencing input: peripheral blood. This clonotype originated in a man aged 35-49 years with acute or convalescent COVID-19. The CDR3 nucleotides read TGTGCCAGCACCAGGACAGGGGATTCACCCCTCCACTTT. Amino acid sequence: CASTRTGDSPLHF.